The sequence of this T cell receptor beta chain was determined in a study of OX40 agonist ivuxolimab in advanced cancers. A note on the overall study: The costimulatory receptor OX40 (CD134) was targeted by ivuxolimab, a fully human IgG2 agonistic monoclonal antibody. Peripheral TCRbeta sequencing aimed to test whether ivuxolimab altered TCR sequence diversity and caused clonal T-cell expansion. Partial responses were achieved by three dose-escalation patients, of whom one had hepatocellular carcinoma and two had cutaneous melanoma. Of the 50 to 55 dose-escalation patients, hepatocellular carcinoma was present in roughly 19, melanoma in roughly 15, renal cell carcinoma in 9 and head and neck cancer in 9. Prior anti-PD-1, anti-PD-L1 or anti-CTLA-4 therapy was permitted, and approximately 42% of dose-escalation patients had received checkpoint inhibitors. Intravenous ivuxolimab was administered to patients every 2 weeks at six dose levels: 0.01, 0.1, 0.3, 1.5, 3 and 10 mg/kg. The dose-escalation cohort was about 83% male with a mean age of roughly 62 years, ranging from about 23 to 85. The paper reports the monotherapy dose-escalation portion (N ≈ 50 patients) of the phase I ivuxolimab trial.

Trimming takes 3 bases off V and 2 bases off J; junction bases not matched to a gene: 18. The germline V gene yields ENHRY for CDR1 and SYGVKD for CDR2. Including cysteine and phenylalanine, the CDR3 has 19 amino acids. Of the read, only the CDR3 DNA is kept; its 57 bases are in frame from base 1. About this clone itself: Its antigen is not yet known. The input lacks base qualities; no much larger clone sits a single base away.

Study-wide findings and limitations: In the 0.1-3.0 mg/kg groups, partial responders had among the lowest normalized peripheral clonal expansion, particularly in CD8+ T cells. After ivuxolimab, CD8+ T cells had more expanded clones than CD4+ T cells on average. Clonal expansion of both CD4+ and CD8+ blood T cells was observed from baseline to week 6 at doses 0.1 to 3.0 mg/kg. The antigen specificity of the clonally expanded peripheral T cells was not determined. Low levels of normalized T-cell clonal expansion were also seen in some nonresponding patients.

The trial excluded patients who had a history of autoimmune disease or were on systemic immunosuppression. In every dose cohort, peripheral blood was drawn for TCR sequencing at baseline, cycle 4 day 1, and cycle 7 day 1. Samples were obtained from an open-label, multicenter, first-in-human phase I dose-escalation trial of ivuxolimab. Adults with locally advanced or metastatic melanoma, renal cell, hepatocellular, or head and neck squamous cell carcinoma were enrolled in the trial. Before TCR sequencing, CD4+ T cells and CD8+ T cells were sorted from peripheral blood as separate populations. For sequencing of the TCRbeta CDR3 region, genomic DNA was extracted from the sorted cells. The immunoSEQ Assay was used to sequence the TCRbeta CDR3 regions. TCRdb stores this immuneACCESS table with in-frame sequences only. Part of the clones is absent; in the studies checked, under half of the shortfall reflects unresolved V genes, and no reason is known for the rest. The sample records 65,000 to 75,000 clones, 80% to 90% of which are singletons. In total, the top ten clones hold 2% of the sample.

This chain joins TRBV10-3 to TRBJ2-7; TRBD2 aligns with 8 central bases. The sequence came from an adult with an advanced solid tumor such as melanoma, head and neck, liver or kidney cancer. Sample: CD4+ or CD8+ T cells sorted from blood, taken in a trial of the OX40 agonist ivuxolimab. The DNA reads TGTGCCATCAGTGAATCGGGAGGGAAAGCTAGCGTAAACCCCTACGAGCAGTACTTC. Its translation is CAISESGGKASVNPYEQYF.